These T cell receptor beta chains were read from a single sample in a study of STAT5B mutations in CD4+ large granular lymphocyte leukemia. Measured with immunoSEQ multiplex PCR; TCRdb has only the in-frame clones, and not every one. The sample has about 30,000 clones, roughly 84% seen once. Sequenced sample: CD4+ T cells from blood buffy coats. The receptors were gathered from a human donor in good health. Both conserved end residues are part of each CDR3. A D gene is named only where the DNA matches it firmly. Rows give clone size only sometimes, using once, few, many, or a class for an expanded clone.

CDR3aa: CASSTRGVEAFF; CDR3nt: TGTGCCAGCAGCACCCGAGGGGTTGAAGCTTTCTTT; v_gene: TRBV16; len: 12; d_gene: NA; j_gene: TRBJ1-1; abundance: NA
CDR3aa: CASSLGQGHQPQHF; CDR3nt: TGTGCCAGCAGCTTAGGGCAGGGTCATCAGCCCCAGCATTTT; v_gene: TRBV6-5; len: 14; d_gene: NA; j_gene: TRBJ1-5; abundance: NA
CDR3aa: CASSANSAGNTIYF; CDR3nt: TGTGCCAGCAGCGCAAACAGCGCTGGAAACACCATATATTTT; v_gene: TRBV9; len: 14; d_gene: NA; j_gene: TRBJ1-3; abundance: NA
CDR3aa: CASKTGLASETQYF; CDR3nt: TGTGCCAGCAAGACGGGACTAGCATCCGAGACCCAGTACTTC; v_gene: TRBV2; len: 14; d_gene: TRBD2; j_gene: TRBJ2-5; abundance: NA
CDR3aa: CASNDRSNQPQHF; CDR3nt: TGTGCCAGCAACGACAGGTCGAATCAGCCCCAGCATTTT; v_gene: TRBV6-1; len: 13; d_gene: NA; j_gene: TRBJ1-5; abundance: few
CDR3aa: CASSPTYGYTF; CDR3nt: TGTGCCAGTAGTCCCACCTATGGCTACACCTTC; v_gene: TRBV19; len: 11; d_gene: NA; j_gene: TRBJ1-2; abundance: few
CDR3aa: CASSQEPDSYNEQFF; CDR3nt: TGTGCCAGCAGCCAGGAACCGGACAGTTACAATGAGCAGTTCTTC; v_gene: TRBV4-2; len: 15; d_gene: NA; j_gene: TRBJ2-1; abundance: NA
CDR3aa: CASRSGAGGKNEQFF; CDR3nt: TGTGCCAGTAGGAGCGGAGCGGGGGGTAAGAATGAGCAGTTCTTC; v_gene: TRBV19; len: 15; d_gene: TRBD2; j_gene: TRBJ2-1; abundance: NA
CDR3aa: CASSTPGTEYQPQHF; CDR3nt: TGCGCCAGCAGTACTCCCGGGACGGAGTATCAGCCCCAGCATTTT; v_gene: TRBV10-1; len: 15; d_gene: NA; j_gene: TRBJ1-5; abundance: few
CDR3aa: CASSPSGTGDGYTF; CDR3nt: TGTGCCAGCTCACCGTCCGGGACAGGGGATGGCTACACCTTC; v_gene: TRBV18; len: 14; d_gene: TRBD1; j_gene: TRBJ1-2; abundance: NA
CDR3aa: CASSLGAGGNEKLFF; CDR3nt: TGTGCCAGCAGCTTAGGGGCAGGGGGCAATGAAAAACTGTTTTTT; v_gene: TRBV7-6; len: 15; d_gene: TRBD1; j_gene: TRBJ1-4; abundance: NA
CDR3aa: CASSLTGTGNTGELFF; CDR3nt: TGTGCCAGCTCTCTTACCGGGACAGGGAACACCGGGGAGCTGTTTTTT; v_gene: TRBV18; len: 16; d_gene: TRBD1; j_gene: TRBJ2-2; abundance: NA
CDR3aa: CASSRTGEGYGYTF; CDR3nt: TGTGCCAGCAGCAGAACAGGGGAGGGCTATGGCTACACCTTC; v_gene: TRBV7-2; len: 14; d_gene: TRBD1; j_gene: TRBJ1-2; abundance: NA
CDR3aa: CASSLAGRARGWETQYF; CDR3nt: TGTGCCAGCAGCTTAGCGGGCAGGGCTCGGGGTTGGGAGACCCAGTACTTC; v_gene: TRBV11-2; len: 17; d_gene: NA; j_gene: TRBJ2-5; abundance: NA
CDR3aa: CASSLESGITDTQYF; CDR3nt: TGTGCCAGCAGCCTGGAGAGCGGGATCACAGATACGCAGTATTTT; v_gene: TRBV4-2; len: 15; d_gene: TRBD2; j_gene: TRBJ2-3; abundance: NA